This entry lists 3 T cell receptor beta chains sequenced from one sample in a study of T cells in Graves' hyperthyroidism and ophthalmopathy. Amplified TCR beta CDR3 regions came from RNA transcripts. The HTBI primer set drove a first-round RT-PCR of the TCR CDR3. TCRdb passed the multiplex PCR reads through MiXCR, listing each CDR3 protein once. The table has roughly 710,000 distinct CDR3 sequences, approximately 36% seen once. The specimen was blood. The source is a middle-aged woman with Graves' hyperthyroidism.

This clonotype appeared a few times. The chain employs TRBV5-1 and TRBJ1-1; D remains unclear. CDR1 is SGHRS, CDR2 YFSETQ, per germline. This CDR3 has 14 residues. Trimming removed 2 bases from V and 1 base from J, with 9 bases in between. The CDR3 loop is CASSFLGENTEAFF. As DNA, the CDR3 is TGCGCCAGCAGCTTTCTTGGAGAGAACACTGAAGCTTTCTTT. Using reference TRBV5-1 and TRBJ1-1 for the parts outside the CDR3, the full variable domain is KAGVTQTPRYLIKTRGQQVTLSCSPISGHRSVSWYQQTPGQGLQFLFEYFSETQRNKGNFPGRFSGRQFSNSRSEMNVSTLELGDSALYLCASSFLGENTEAFFGQGTRLTVV.

At least ten counts were recorded for this clonotype. The chain is built from TRBV7-2 and TRBJ1-2, with D perhaps matching TRBD1 (6 bases). V was trimmed by 11 bases and J by 8 bases, leaving 21 bases between them. There are 13 residues in the CDR3. Per the germline V gene, CDR1 is SGHTA and CDR2 is FQGNSA. CDR3 sequence (DNA): TGTGCCGGCCAGGATGGCAGGGGCAACGGCTACACCTTC. It codes for CAGQDGRGNGYTF. The full variable domain, in which reference TRBV7-2 and TRBJ1-2 provide the parts outside the CDR3, is GAGVSQSPSNKVTEKGKDVELRCDPISGHTALYWYRQSLGQGLEFLIYFQGNSAPDKSGLPSDRFSAERTGGSVSTLTIQRTQQEDSAVYLCAGQDGRGNGYTFGSGTRLTVV.

The chain combines TRBV19 with TRBJ2-7; TRBD1 agrees at 10 bases. The CDR3 extends over 15 amino acids. CDR1 and CDR2 (germline): LNHDA, SQIVND (reference sequence). The V segment lost 1 base and the J segment 2 bases; nucleotides outside the gene matches: 2. CDR3 sequence reads: CASSIVGTGAYEQYF. The CDR3 region has the DNA TGTGCCAGTAGTATAGTCGGGACAGGGGCCTACGAGCAGTACTTC.